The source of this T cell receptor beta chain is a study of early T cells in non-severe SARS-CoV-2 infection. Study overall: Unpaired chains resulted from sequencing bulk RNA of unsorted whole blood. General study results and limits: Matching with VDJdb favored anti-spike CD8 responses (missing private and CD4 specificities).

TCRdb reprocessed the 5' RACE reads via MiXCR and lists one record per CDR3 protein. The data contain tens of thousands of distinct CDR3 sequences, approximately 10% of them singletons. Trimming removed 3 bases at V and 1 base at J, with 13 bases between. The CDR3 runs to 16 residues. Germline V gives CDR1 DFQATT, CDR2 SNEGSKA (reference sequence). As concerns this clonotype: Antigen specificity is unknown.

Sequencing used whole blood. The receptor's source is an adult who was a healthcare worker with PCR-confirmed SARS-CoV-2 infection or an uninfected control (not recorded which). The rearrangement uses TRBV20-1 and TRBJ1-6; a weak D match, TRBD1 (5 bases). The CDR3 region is CSASSPGESYNSPLHF. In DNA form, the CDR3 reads TGCAGTGCTAGTAGTCCGGGGGAGTCCTATAATTCACCCCTCCACTTT.